A few counts support the clone carrying this TCR beta chain. Hyperthyroidism was newly diagnosed in patients aged 18 to 65 (duration under 2 months). The data stem from a study of T cells in Graves' hyperthyroidism and ophthalmopathy. Authors of the study amplified TCR beta CDR3 regions from RNA transcripts. Using the HTBI primer set, a first-round RT-PCR was run on the TCR CDR3. TCRdb called the multiplex PCR reads again in MiXCR, with one record for every CDR3 protein. Here the sample spans fewer than 350,000 distinct CDR3 sequences, about 20% being singletons. The sequence was collected from a woman between 50 and 59 years old with Graves' hyperthyroidism. Specimen: blood.

As DNA, the CDR3 is TGTGCCAGCAGTTTAGCCCGCAGTGGGGAGCTGTTTTTT. Translating gives CASSLARSGELFF. The gene calls are TRBV12-3 or TRBV12-4 and TRBJ2-2, with D uncertain. This CDR3 comprises 13 residues. Trimming stripped 0 bases from V and 8 bases from J, with 7 bases between.